What follows are 15 T cell receptor beta chains derived from one specimen sequenced in a study of T cell repertoires in cytomegalovirus infection. Using its own MiXCR run on the reads, TCRdb lists one record per CDR3 protein. Here the sample spans more than 150,000 distinct CDR3 sequences, around 20% being singletons. Sequencing was performed on PBMCs. The receptors were sampled from a human donor in good health (CMV status not recorded). Some clones in this sample may be carry-over from other donors' samples.

This clonotype has ten or more counts. This chain links TRBV7-2 with TRBJ1-2, with D hard to call. CDR3 length: 15 residues. Germline V gene sequence: CDR1 SGHTA, CDR2 FQGNSA. The V gene lost 0 bases and the J gene lost 4 bases, with 12 bases spanning the gap. The DNA of the CDR3 is TGTGCCAGCAGCTTAGCCAGGTCACCGAGCTATGGCTACACCTTC. Encoded protein: CASSLARSPSYGYTF.

This clonotype was recorded many times. CDR3 loop: CASSPLGGGGQPQHF. CDR3 in DNA: TGTGCCAGCAGCCCCCTAGGGGGGGGCGGTCAGCCCCAGCATTTT. The genes are TRBV7-9 and TRBJ1-5; D may be TRBD1 (6 bases). CDR3 size: 15 residues. CDR1 SEHNR and CDR2 FQNEAQ come from the germline V gene (reference sequence). V was cut by 5 bases and J by 6 bases, with 17 bases left in between. Filled out from reference TRBV7-9 and TRBJ1-5, the complete variable domain reads DTGVSQNPRHKITKRGQNVTFRCDPISEHNRLYWYRQTLGQGPEFLTYFQNEAQLEKSRLLSDRFSAERPKGSFSTLEIQRTEQGDSAMYLCASSPLGGGGQPQHFGDGTRLSIL.

This clonotype was detected a few times. This sequence joins TRBV20-1 and TRBJ2-1, with a possible D match to TRBD2 (6 bases). Trimming stripped 4 bases from V and 0 bases from J, with 13 bases between. The germline gives CDR1 DFQATT, CDR2 SNEGSKA (reference sequence). The CDR3 contains 15 residues. This CDR3 reads CSATTGTSSYNEQFF. CDR3 DNA: TGCAGTGCTACGACCGGGACTTCCTCCTACAATGAGCAGTTCTTC.

This clonotype was found a few times. The junction and the germline gene differ at one end; a read error may be behind it. This chain joins TRBV6-2 or TRBV6-3 and TRBJ2-4; TRBD1 matches at 7 bases. The CDR3 is 16 amino acids. Germline values: CDR1 MNHEY, CDR2 SVGEGT. The CDR3 bases are TGTGCCAGCAGTGACTCAGACAGGGTACGCCTTAACATTCAGTACTTC. Its protein is CASSDSDRVRLNIQYF.

This clonotype was counted many times. The rearrangement links TRBV4-3 to TRBJ2-1; D unresolved. Germline CDR1 is LGHNA and CDR2 is YSLEER. V gave up 0 bases and J gave up 1 base, with 4 bases separating them. The CDR3 contains 14 residues. The CDR3 loop is CASSQDGSYNEQFF. The CDR3 region has the DNA TGCGCCAGCAGCCAAGACGGGTCCTACAATGAGCAGTTCTTC.

This clonotype was recorded many times. The chain carries TRBV12-3 or TRBV12-4 and TRBJ1-2; D perhaps matches TRBD1 (6 bases). V lost 2 bases to trimming and J lost 7 bases, with 11 bases between them. This CDR3 has 13 residues. The CDR3 bases are TGTGCCAGCAGTTTACGGGGGGCGTCTGGCTACACCTTC. Translated: CASSLRGASGYTF.

By frequency in the sample, this clonotype is medium-sized (0.01 to 0.1%). The chain recombines TRBV7-2 with TRBJ2-7; D gene unclear. CDR1 and CDR2 (germline): SGHTA, FQGNSA. CDR3 size: 11 residues. Trimming cost V 5 bases and J 4 bases, with 6 bases left between them. CDR3 region: CASSDRYEQYF. The CDR3 DNA sequence: TGTGCCAGCAGCGACCGGTACGAGCAGTACTTC.

The V call is TRBV7-3, the J call TRBJ1-5; the D is unclear. The ends were cut back, 5 bases at V and 4 bases at J, with 21 bases in the middle. Germline assignment: CDR1 SGHTA and CDR2 FQGTGA. The CDR3 has 17 residues. In DNA form, the CDR3 reads TGTGCCAGCAGCACTCAAAGGTTTGGGCAGGTAAATCAGCCCCAGCATTTT. It encodes CASSTQRFGQVNQPQHF.

The V call is TRBV5-4, the J call TRBJ1-2; D gene ambiguous. In germline, CDR1 is SGHNT, CDR2 YYREEE (reference sequence). CDR3 length: 14 residues. The ends were cut back, 0 bases at V and 8 bases at J, with 14 bases in the middle. In DNA form, the CDR3 reads TGTGCCAGCAGCTTGGCCGAGAGGGCAGCAGGCTACACCTTC. It encodes CASSLAERAAGYTF. Full variable domain (outside the CDR3, taken from reference TRBV5-4 and TRBJ1-2): ETGVTQSPTHLIKTRGQQVTLRCSSQSGHNTVSWYQQALGQGPQFIFQYYREEENGRGNFPPRFSGLQFPNYSSELNVNALELDDSALYLCASSLAERAAGYTFGSGTRLTVV.

This clonotype has more than one count but fewer than ten. V and J are TRBV7-8 and TRBJ2-1, with 8 bases identical to TRBD2. V shed 4 bases and J 3 bases; nucleotides not matched to a gene: 5. The CDR3 length is 15 residues. Germline-derived CDR1 and CDR2 are SGHVS and FQNEAQ. CDR3 loop: CASSSPGLDYNEQFF. For the CDR3, the DNA is TGTGCCAGCAGCTCCCCGGGACTAGACTACAATGAGCAGTTCTTC.

The rearrangement joins TRBV6-2 or TRBV6-3 to TRBJ1-5, with a weak D call TRBD1 (5 bases). This CDR3 contains 16 residues. The V gene lost 6 bases and the J gene lost 5 bases, with 20 bases spanning the gap. Germline V gives CDR1 MNHEY, CDR2 SVGEGT. The DNA of the CDR3 is TGTGCCAGCAGCATTCCGGGCCCCCGAGGGGATCAGCCCCAGCATTTT. This encodes CASSIPGPRGDQPQHF.

The gene calls are TRBV11-2 and TRBJ2-7; 9 bases align to TRBD1. Germline CDR1 SGHAT, CDR2 FQNNGV. The CDR3 contains 13 residues. The ends lost 6 bases at V and 9 bases at J; junction bases unmatched: 9. The CDR3 region is CASRYTGGGGQYF. The CDR3 DNA reads TGTGCCAGCAGATACACAGGGGGCGGCGGGCAGTACTTC.

This clonotype was counted only a few times. This sequence joins TRBV12-3 or TRBV12-4 and TRBJ2-5; no definite D call. The CDR3 extends over 13 amino acids. Deletions cut 3 bases from V and 5 bases from J, with 10 bases between. DNA for the CDR3: TGTGCCAGCAGTTTGTGGATCTGGGAGACCCAGTACTTC. Amino acids: CASSLWIWETQYF.

This clonotype occurred a few times. V gene TRBV12-3 or TRBV12-4 combines with J gene TRBJ1-5; 9 nucleotides agree with TRBD1. V gave up 4 bases and J gave up 10 bases; unmatched junction bases: 8. CDR3 length: 14 residues. The CDR3 here is CASSSPDRGEPQHF. In nucleotides, the CDR3 is TGTGCCAGCAGTTCCCCGGACAGGGGAGAACCCCAGCATTTT.

This clonotype was counted a few times. The chain carries TRBV2 and TRBJ1-6; 9 nucleotides align to TRBD1. Trimming cost V 7 bases and J 12 bases; bases outside gene matches: 7. The CDR3 length is 13 residues. Germline lookup yields CDR1 SNHLY and CDR2 FYNNEI. The CDR3 DNA follows: TGTGCCAGCAAGGAAACAGGGGGCGTACCCCTCCACTTT. This encodes CASKETGGVPLHF.